The rows below give T cell receptor beta chains drawn from one sample of a study of cytomegalovirus exposure and HLA in healthy donors. Assay: immunoSEQ multiplex PCR; the TCRdb copy retains only in-frame clones and omits some. This sample has about 160,000 clones, with over 70% found just once. Source material: PBMCs. The origin of the receptors is a man in his forties or fifties in good health and CMV-seropositive. Both conserved end residues are part of each CDR3. D genes are given only for firm matches. Expanded clones get a size class; other rows say once, few or many, or leave the size out.

cdr3_aa cdr3_nt clone_size j_call d_call v_call
CASTHGVGDSGGTDTQYF TGTGCCAGCACCCACGGGGTAGGGGACAGCGGCGGCACAGATACGCAGTATTTT - TRBJ2-3 TRBD1 TRBV5-5
CSAAGQELYGYTF TGCAGCGCTGCGGGACAGGAGCTCTATGGCTACACCTTC - TRBJ1-2 TRBD1 TRBV29-1
CASSLVTVGEQYF TGCGCCAGCAGCTTGGTGACAGTGGGTGAGCAGTACTTC - TRBJ2-7 - TRBV5-1
CASSSSTDTQYF TGTGCCAGCAGCTCCTCGACAGATACGCAGTATTTT - TRBJ2-3 - TRBV5-6
CASSPGGATNEKLFF TGCGCCAGCAGCCCCGGGGGGGCAACTAATGAAAAACTGTTTTTT few TRBJ1-4 - TRBV5-1
CASRFSGNRGDTQYF TGTGCCAGCAGGTTTAGCGGGAACCGGGGAGATACGCAGTATTTT once TRBJ2-3 TRBD2 TRBV7-3
CASSQFGTSGFYLQETQYF TGTGCCAGCAGCCAGTTCGGGACTAGCGGGTTCTACCTCCAAGAGACCCAGTACTTC - TRBJ2-5 TRBD2 TRBV14
CASSPQGGNTEAFF TGCGCCAGCAGCCCCCAGGGGGGGAACACTGAAGCTTTCTTT few TRBJ1-1 TRBD1 TRBV5-1
CASSQGGRGVTGELFF TGCGCCAGCAGCCAAGGGGGGCGGGGGGTTACCGGGGAGCTGTTTTTT - TRBJ2-2 TRBD2 TRBV4-1
CASSRTGEGAEKLFF TGTGCCAGCAGCCGGACAGGGGAGGGAGCTGAAAAACTGTTTTTT - TRBJ1-4 TRBD1 TRBV5-6
CASSVESAGGNLAKNIQYF TGTGCCAGCAGCGTAGAATCAGCGGGAGGGAATCTAGCCAAAAACATTCAGTACTTC - TRBJ2-4 TRBD2 TRBV9
CASSLRTGGETQYF TGTGCCAGCAGCTTAAGAACAGGGGGGGAGACCCAGTACTTC - TRBJ2-5 TRBD1 TRBV13
CASSLQGAGYGYTF TGTGCCAGCAGCCTACAGGGGGCTGGCTATGGCTACACCTTC - TRBJ1-2 TRBD1 TRBV6-5
CASSYSEQYF TGTGCCAGCAGTTACAGTGAGCAGTACTTC once TRBJ2-7 - TRBV6-1
CASSVSAGAKEKLFF TGTGCCAGCAGCGTATCCGCTGGGGCTAAGGAAAAACTGTTTTTT - TRBJ1-4 - TRBV9
CASSLALAVDTIYF TGTGCCAGCAGCTTAGCGTTGGCGGTGGACACCATATATTTT - TRBJ1-3 - TRBV7-8
CASSPGGRRNTEAFF TGTGCCAGCAGCCCAGGGGGCAGAAGGAACACTGAAGCTTTCTTT - TRBJ1-1 TRBD1 TRBV28
CASSFRRQGHQETQYF TGTGCCAGCAGTTTTCGTAGACAGGGCCACCAAGAGACCCAGTACTTC - TRBJ2-5 TRBD1 TRBV28
CASSPPGQSNQPQHF TGTGCCAGCAGCCCTCCCGGACAGAGCAATCAGCCCCAGCATTTT - TRBJ1-5 - TRBV11-2
CASSYGTASGYGYTF TGTGCCAGCAGTTACGGGACAGCTTCGGGCTATGGCTACACCTTC - TRBJ1-2 TRBD1 TRBV6-6
CASSSTGTGYQPQHF TGTGCCAGCAGTTCTACCGGGACAGGGTATCAGCCCCAGCATTTT - TRBJ1-5 TRBD1 TRBV6-1
CASSLVRTGRTEAFF TGTGCCAGCAGCTTAGTACGGACAGGGAGGACTGAAGCTTTCTTT - TRBJ1-1 TRBD1 TRBV7-9
CASSLTSIQETQYF TGCGCCAGCAGCCTCACTAGCATCCAAGAGACCCAGTACTTC few TRBJ2-5 - TRBV5-1
CASSRTGDNEKLFF TGTGCCAGCAGTCGGACAGGGGATAATGAAAAACTGTTTTTT - TRBJ1-4 TRBD1 TRBV7-8